Sequencing of this TCR beta chain was carried out in a study of CXCR3-negative and CXCR3-positive naive CD8 T cells. Overall study results and limits: High diversity, comparable across both naive subsets, contrasted with much lower diversity in memory CD8+ cells. CXCR3-positive naive cells had more hydrophobic TRB CDR3s than CXCR3-negative naive cells. Naive subsets had comparable surface CD5; TCR strength was inferred from TRB CDR3 properties.

The CDR3 is 15 amino acids. Germline V CDR1 and CDR2: LGHNA, YSLEER. TRB cDNA libraries were made by UMI-labeled 5' RACE. TCRdb reprocessed the 5' RACE reads; each CDR3 protein has one entry and no DNA is given. Recorded for this sample: over 70,000 distinct CDR3 sequences. Concerning this clonotype itself: Its antigen remains unknown.

The TCR sequence derives from a human donor in good health. Some clones in this sample may be carry-over from other donors' samples. The V and J genes are TRBV4-3 and TRBJ2-5. Sample: naive CXCR3+ CD8+ T cells from blood. Subset noted: CD45RO-CCR7+CD27+CD95- naive CD8+ T cells expressing CXCR3 (TNR3+). The CDR3 loop reads CASSQDYLSQETQYF.